The 21 T cell receptor beta chains below all came from one sample that was sequenced in a study of T cells in women clearing cervical HPV infection. Generated by immunoSEQ multiplex PCR, the TCRdb table keeps only in-frame clones and is missing some. This sample contains approximately 26,000 clones. Sequenced input: blood buffy coat. The receptors come from a woman aged 18 to 75 with a cervical HPV16 infection that either progressed to CIN3+ or cleared (not recorded which).

About this clone: The read falls 3 residues short of the CDR3 end, and the missing part is taken from the germline J gene. The chain joins TRBV19 to TRBJ2-3; 11 bases are a match to TRBD2. Trimming at V came to 3 bases and at J to 4 bases, leaving 3 bases not matched to a gene. The CDR3 sequence is 15 residues long. Germline loops: CDR1 LNHDA, CDR2 SQIVND (reference sequence). The sequenced CDR3 bases are TGTGCCAGTAGTATGGCTAGCGGGGGGTCAGATACG. Translating gives CASSMASGGSDT. The CDR3 in its entirety is CASSMASGGSDTQYF.

For this clone: The DNA ends 3 residues before the CDR3 does, and the rest of the CDR3 is filled in from the germline J gene. The rearrangement joins TRBV11-3 to TRBJ2-7; D is possibly TRBD2 (5 bases). The germline V gene encodes CDR1 SGHNT and CDR2 YENEEA. The V gene lost 1 base and the J gene lost 6 bases, with 7 bases spanning the gap. This CDR3 is built from 12 residues. The CDR3 DNA, read in part, is TGTGCCAGCAGCTTAGGCGCGGGCGAG. Protein product: CASSLGAGE. The CDR3 reads in full as CASSLGAGEQYF.

A note on this clone: The CDR3 end lies 3 residues beyond the end of the read and is filled in from the germline J gene. The gene calls are TRBV2 and TRBJ2-1; D gene unclear. Germline V gene sequence: CDR1 SNHLY, CDR2 FYNNEI. V lost 3 bases to trimming and J lost 4 bases, with 7 bases between them. The CDR3 is 13 amino acids. CDR3 sequence reads: CASSEGQYNEQFF. CDR3 bases read: TGTGCCAGCAGTGAGGGCCAGTACAATGAG.

Of note for this clone: The sequence runs out 3 residues before the end of the CDR3; the remainder is reconstructed from the germline J gene. This chain uses TRBV19 with TRBJ1-1, with TRBD1 matching 7 bases. In germline, CDR1 is LNHDA, CDR2 SQIVND (reference sequence). Trimming at V came to 4 bases and at J to 1 base, leaving 9 bases not matched to a gene. The CDR3 spans 16 residues. CDR3 amino acids: CASSTPDRTSNTEAFF. The sequenced CDR3 bases are TGTGCCAGTAGTACTCCGGACAGGACTTCGAACACTGAA.

Turning to this clone: From the germline J gene comes the end of the CDR3, since the read stops 3 residues before it. This sequence joins TRBV7-2 and TRBJ2-7, with D possibly being TRBD1 or TRBD2 (5 bases each). The CDR3 length is 14 residues. Germline lookup yields CDR1 SGHTA and CDR2 FQGNSA. Trimming took off 4 bases at V and 5 bases at J, with 15 bases between the two ends. The DNA read from the CDR3 is TGTGCCAGCAGCTGGTCCAGGGAGACCCACGAG. This gives the protein CASSWSRETHE. The entire CDR3 protein reads CASSWSRETHEQYF.

Comment on this clone: The CDR3 end is not reached by the read, which stops 3 residues before it; the germline J gene fills it in. This chain connects TRBV11-2 to TRBJ1-2; tentatively, D is TRBD1 (5 bases). This CDR3 spans 13 amino acids. The germline V gene encodes CDR1 SGHAT and CDR2 FQNNGV. With 4 bases removed from V and 1 base from J, the gap between germline ends came to 7 bases. The sequenced part of the CDR3 DNA is TGTGCCAGCAGCTCGACAGTTAACTATGGC. Translated, it gives CASSSTVNYG. The whole CDR3 reads CASSSTVNYGYTF.

Of note for this clone: The read comes to an end 3 residues before the CDR3 does, leaving the germline J gene to fill in the end. V is TRBV15 and J is TRBJ2-2; tentatively, D is TRBD2 (6 bases). Germline-derived CDR1 and CDR2 are LNHNV and YYDKDF (reference sequence). CDR3 length: 15 amino acids. V was cut by 3 bases and J by 4 bases, with 12 bases left in between. The sequenced part of the CDR3 DNA is TGTGCCACCAGCAGCGGGAGTAGGGGCACCGGGGAG. Amino acid sequence: CATSSGSRGTGE. The complete CDR3 reads CATSSGSRGTGELFF. Using reference TRBV15 and TRBJ2-2 for the parts outside the CDR3, the full variable domain is DAMVIQNPRYQVTQFGKPVTLSCSQTLNHNVMYWYQQKSSQAPKLLFHYYDKDFNNEADTPDNFQSRRPNTSFCFLDIRSPGLGDTAMYLCATSSGSRGTGELFFGEGSRLTVL.

A word on this clone: The observed sequence ends 3 residues before the CDR3 terminus, with the missing tail filled in from the germline J gene. This chain connects TRBV5-6 to TRBJ1-5; D is possibly TRBD1 (6 bases). Germline CDR1 reads SGHDT; CDR2 reads YYEEEE. This CDR3 contains 15 residues. V lost 2 bases to trimming and J lost 5 bases, with 14 bases between them. The sequenced part of the CDR3 DNA is TGTGCCAGCAGCTTACAAACAGGGAGCGATCAGCCC. Protein product: CASSLQTGSDQP. The whole CDR3 sequence is CASSLQTGSDQPQHF.

About this clone itself: The CDR3 is cut off 3 residues early in the read; its end comes from the germline J gene. The chain uses TRBV20-1 and TRBJ1-1, with TRBD1 as a possible D gene (5 bases). The CDR3 covers 12 residues. CDR1 is DFQATT, CDR2 SNEGSKA, per germline (reference sequence). Incomplete CDR3 DNA: TGCAGTGCTCAAGACAGCAGCCCCAGA. It encodes CSAQDSSPR. The whole CDR3 reads CSAQDSSPRAFF.

Concerning this clone: From the germline J gene comes the end of the CDR3, since the read stops 3 residues before it. V gene TRBV7-8 combines with J gene TRBJ2-3; no firm D call. The CDR3 extends over 15 amino acids. Germline CDR1 is SGHVS and CDR2 is FQNEAQ. This chain's CDR3 is CASSLRFKNQETQYF. The part of the CDR3 DNA that was read is TGTGCCAGCAGCTTAAGGTTTAAGAATCAAGAGACG.

Note on this clone: The CDR3 extends 3 residues past the end of the read, so its final part is completed from the germline J gene. The V and J genes are TRBV7-8 and TRBJ2-3, with a possible D match to TRBD1 (5 bases). CDR3 length equals 13 residues. Germline loops: CDR1 SGHVS, CDR2 FQNEAQ. The CDR3 loop reads CASSLRVTETQYF. CDR3 DNA (partial): TGTGCCAGCAGCCTCAGGGTAACGGAGACG.

Here the CDR3 reads CASSLSGGSYNEQFF. The CDR3 bases that were read are TGTGCCAGCAGTTTATCGGGGGGCTCCTACAATGAG. The chain is built from TRBV27 and TRBJ2-1; TRBD2 might be the D (6 bases). The read comes to an end 3 residues before the CDR3 does, leaving the germline J gene to fill in the end. This CDR3 has 15 amino acids. The V end lost 0 bases, the J end lost 0 bases, and 6 bases lay between the germline ends. The germline CDR1 and CDR2 sequences are MNHEY and SMNVEV (reference sequence).

With regard to this clone: The read ends 3 residues early relative to the CDR3; the germline J gene fills the gap. The J gene is TRBJ1-2, the V gene TRBV30; possible D gene TRBD1, 6 bases. The CDR3 sequence is 13 residues long. CDR1 GTSNPN and CDR2 SVGIG come from the germline V gene (reference sequence). Trimming removed 4 bases from V and 7 bases from J, with 16 bases in between. CDR3 loop: CAWNNGGRGGYTF. The covered CDR3 bases are TGTGCCTGGAACAACGGGGGGCGAGGTGGC. The full variable domain, with the rest looked up from reference TRBV30 and TRBJ1-2, is SQTIHQWPATLVQPVGSPLSLECTVEGTSNPNLYWYRQAAGRGLQLLFYSVGIGQISSEVPQNLSASRPQDRQFILSSKKLLLSDSGFYLCAWNNGGRGGYTFGSGTRLTVV.

Details on this clone: Read coverage stops 3 residues before the CDR3 terminus; the germline J gene supplies the remainder. The rearrangement uses TRBV18 and TRBJ2-1; D may be TRBD2 (6 bases). The CDR3 loop spans 15 amino acids. The germline V and J ends were trimmed by 2 bases and 3 bases, with 11 bases remaining between them. Germline V lookup: CDR1 KGHSH, CDR2 LQKENI. The part of the CDR3 DNA that was read is TGTGCCAGCTCACCAACTAGCCTGTACTACAATGAG. It codes for CASSPTSLYYNE. The full CDR3 reads CASSPTSLYYNEQFF.

Details on this clone: The CDR3 end falls 3 residues outside the read, so it is completed with the germline J gene. The chain links TRBV19 to TRBJ1-6; maybe TRBD1 (6 bases). Germline-derived CDR1 and CDR2 are LNHDA and SQIVND (reference sequence). The CDR3 covers 13 residues. Trimming left V 9 bases short and J 7 bases short, with 13 bases between. The CDR3 here is CASLGHQNSPLHF. CDR3 DNA, as far as it was read: TGTGCCAGCCTGGGACACCAGAATTCACCC.

This CDR3 reads CASSQGFGNTIYF. The CDR3 bases that were read are TGTGCCAGCAGTCAGGGCTTTGGAAACACC. The chain joins TRBV5-5 to TRBJ1-3, with D perhaps TRBD1 (5 bases). The sequence runs out 3 residues before the end of the CDR3; the remainder is reconstructed from the germline J gene. V lost 5 bases and J 3 bases, leaving 9 bases between the germline ends. The CDR3 covers 13 residues. CDR1 and CDR2 from the germline V gene are SGHKS and YYEKEE (reference sequence).

With regard to this clone: The junction shows a germline mismatch at one end, possibly a read error. The read comes to an end 3 residues before the CDR3 does, leaving the germline J gene to fill in the end. V is TRBV20-1 and J is TRBJ2-7; 10 bases align to TRBD2. The CDR3 is 17 residues long. Germline values: CDR1 DFQATT, CDR2 SNEGSKA (reference sequence). CDR3 residues: CTAREVAGGLTPYEQYF. The CDR3 DNA, read in part, is TGCACTGCTAGGGAGGTAGCGGGGGGCCTTACCCCCTACGAG.

This clone counts as medium-sized by frequency. The sequenced part of the CDR3 DNA is TGTGCCAGCAGCCTATCGCCCCTAGGGGGATACAGCTCCTATAATTCACCC. Amino acid sequence: CASSLSPLGGYSSYNSP. The complete CDR3 reads CASSLSPLGGYSSYNSPLHF. The chain employs TRBV4-2 and TRBJ1-6, with D possibly being TRBD1 (6 bases). The CDR3 end is not reached by the read, which stops 3 residues before it; the germline J gene fills it in. Germline V gene lookup returns CDR1 LGHNA and CDR2 YNFKEQ. Deletions cut 4 bases from V and 0 bases from J, with 22 bases between. The CDR3 runs 20 residues.

Details on this clone: The read ends 3 residues before the CDR3 terminus; that terminus is restored from the germline J gene. This sequence joins TRBV7-2 and TRBJ2-6, with 7 bases lining up with TRBD1. This CDR3 is 13 amino acids long. Germline V gives CDR1 SGHTA, CDR2 FQGNSA. CDR3 protein: CASRTTGAPFLTF. The CDR3 DNA, read in part, is TGTGCCAGCAGGACAACAGGGGCCCCTTTC.

Of note for this clone: The observed sequence ends 3 residues before the CDR3 terminus, with the missing tail filled in from the germline J gene. The chain has TRBV6-1 and TRBJ2-1, with D unresolved. Trimming removed 3 bases from V and 3 bases from J, with 6 bases in between. The CDR3 loop spans 13 amino acids. Looked up from germline, CDR1 is MNHNS and CDR2 is SASEGT. The sequenced part of the CDR3 DNA is TGTGCCAGCAGTGACATTGTCTACAATGAG. It specifies CASSDIVYNE. The complete CDR3 sequence is CASSDIVYNEQFF.

As concerns this clone: The read stops 3 residues short of the end of the CDR3; the missing end is completed from the germline J gene. The V and J genes are TRBV5-1 and TRBJ2-7, with 10 bases matching TRBD2. There are 14 residues in the CDR3. Looked up from germline, CDR1 is SGHRS and CDR2 is YFSETQ. V shed 5 bases, J shed 3 bases, and the junction held 5 bases outside the gene matches. The part of the CDR3 DNA that was read is TGCGCCAGCAGGGTCCCTAGCGGGAGCTACGAG. Translated, it gives CASRVPSGSYE. From start to end, the CDR3 is CASRVPSGSYEQYF. Looking up the rest from reference TRBV5-1 and TRBJ2-7 gives the full variable domain: KAGVTQTPRYLIKTRGQQVTLSCSPISGHRSVSWYQQTPGQGLQFLFEYFSETQRNKGNFPGRFSGRQFSNSRSEMNVSTLELGDSALYLCASRVPSGSYEQYFGPGTRLTVT.